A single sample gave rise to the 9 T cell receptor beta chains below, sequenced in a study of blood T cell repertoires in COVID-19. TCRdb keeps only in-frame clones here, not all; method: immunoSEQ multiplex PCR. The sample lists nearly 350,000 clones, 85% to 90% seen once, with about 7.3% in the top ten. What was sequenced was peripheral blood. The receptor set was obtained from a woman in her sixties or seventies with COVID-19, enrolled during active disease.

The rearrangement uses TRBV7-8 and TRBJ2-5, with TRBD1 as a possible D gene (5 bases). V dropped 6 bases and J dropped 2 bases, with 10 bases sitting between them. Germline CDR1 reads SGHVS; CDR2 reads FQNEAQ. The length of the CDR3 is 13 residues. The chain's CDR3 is CASSRQPQETQYF. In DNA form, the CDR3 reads TGTGCCAGCAGTAGACAGCCTCAAGAGACCCAGTACTTC.

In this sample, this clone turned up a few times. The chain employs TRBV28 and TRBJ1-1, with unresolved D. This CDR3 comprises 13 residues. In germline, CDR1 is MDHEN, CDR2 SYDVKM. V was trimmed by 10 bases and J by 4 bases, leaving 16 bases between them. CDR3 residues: CATSLDTSTEAFF. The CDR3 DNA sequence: TGTGCCACTTCACTAGACACGAGCACTGAAGCTTTCTTT.

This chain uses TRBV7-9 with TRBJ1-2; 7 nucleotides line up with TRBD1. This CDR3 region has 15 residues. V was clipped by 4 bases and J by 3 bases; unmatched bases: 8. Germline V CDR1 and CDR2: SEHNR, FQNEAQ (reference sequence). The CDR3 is CASSSGQPRDYGYTF. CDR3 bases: TGTGCCAGCAGCTCGGGACAGCCCAGGGACTATGGCTACACCTTC.

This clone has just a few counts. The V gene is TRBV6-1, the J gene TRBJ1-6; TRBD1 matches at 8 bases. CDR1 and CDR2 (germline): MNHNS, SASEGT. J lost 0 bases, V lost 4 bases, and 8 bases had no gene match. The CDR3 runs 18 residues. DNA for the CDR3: TGTGCCAGCAGTGGCGGGACAGGTGCAAGCTCCTATAATTCACCCCTCCACTTT. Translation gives CASSGGTGASSYNSPLHF.

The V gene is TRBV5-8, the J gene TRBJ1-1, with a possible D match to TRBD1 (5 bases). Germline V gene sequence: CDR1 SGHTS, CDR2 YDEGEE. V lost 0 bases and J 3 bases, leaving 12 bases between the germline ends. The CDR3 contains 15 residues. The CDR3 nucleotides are TGTGCCAGCAGCTTGGACAGGCTGAAAGACACTGAAGCTTTCTTT. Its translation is CASSLDRLKDTEAFF.

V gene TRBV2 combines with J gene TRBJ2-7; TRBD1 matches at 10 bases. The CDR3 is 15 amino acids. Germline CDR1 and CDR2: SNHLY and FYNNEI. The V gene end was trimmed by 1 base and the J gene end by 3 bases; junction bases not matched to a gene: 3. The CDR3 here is CASSEEGTGDYEQYF. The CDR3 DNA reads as TGTGCCAGCAGTGAAGAGGGGACAGGGGACTACGAGCAGTACTTC.

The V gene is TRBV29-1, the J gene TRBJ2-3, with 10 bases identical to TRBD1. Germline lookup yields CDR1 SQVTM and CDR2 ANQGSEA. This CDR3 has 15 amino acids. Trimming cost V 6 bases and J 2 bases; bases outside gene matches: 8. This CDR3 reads CSVGGTGVYTDTQYF. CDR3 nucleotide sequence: TGCAGCGTGGGTGGGACAGGGGTCTACACAGATACGCAGTATTTT.

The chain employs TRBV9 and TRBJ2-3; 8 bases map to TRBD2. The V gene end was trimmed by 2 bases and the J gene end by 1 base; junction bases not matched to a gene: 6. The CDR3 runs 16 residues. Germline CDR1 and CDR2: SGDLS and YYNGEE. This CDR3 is CASSVDGRGGTDTQYF. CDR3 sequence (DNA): TGTGCCAGCAGCGTTGATGGGCGGGGGGGCACAGATACGCAGTATTTT.

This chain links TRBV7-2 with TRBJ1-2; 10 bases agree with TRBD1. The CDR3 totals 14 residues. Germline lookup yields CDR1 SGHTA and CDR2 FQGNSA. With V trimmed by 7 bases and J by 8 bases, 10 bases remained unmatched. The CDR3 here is CASTLGGQGGGYTF. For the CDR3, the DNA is TGTGCCAGCACCCTGGGCGGACAGGGGGGAGGCTACACCTTC.